This T cell receptor (beta chain) stems from a study of CXCR3-negative and CXCR3-positive naive CD8 T cells. Study context: Per-library TRB read counts averaged about 1.5 +/- 0.3 million, adding up to around 140 million in total.

Whole-study results and caveats: Diversity ran similarly high across both naive subsets but far lower in memory CD8+ cells. The TRBV-TRBJ usage of naive CXCR3-negative and CXCR3-positive cells was similar, but that of memory cells differed.

Regarding this clonotype: What it binds is unknown.

Through 5' RACE with UMI labels, the TRB cDNA libraries were prepared. TCRdb reprocessed the 5' RACE reads, keeping one entry per CDR3 protein, no DNA. The sample table sets out more than 45,000 distinct CDR3 sequences. Germline V gene data show CDR1 as MDHEN and CDR2 as SYDVKM. The CDR3 consists of 14 residues. The chain has TRBV28 and TRBJ2-5; TCRdb designates TRBD1, a call that cannot be tested without DNA. Sample: memory CD8+ T cells from blood. The receptor was derived from a human donor in good health. Some clones in this sample may be carry-over from other donors' samples. The CDR3 sequence: CASSPRGLQETQYF. The whole variable domain, remainder taken from reference TRBV28 and TRBJ2-5, is DVKVTQSSRYLVKRTGEKVFLECVQDMDHENMFWYRQDPGLGLRLIYFSYDVKMKEKGDIPEGYSVSREKKERFSLILESASTNQTSMYLCASSPRGLQETQYFGPGTRLLVL.